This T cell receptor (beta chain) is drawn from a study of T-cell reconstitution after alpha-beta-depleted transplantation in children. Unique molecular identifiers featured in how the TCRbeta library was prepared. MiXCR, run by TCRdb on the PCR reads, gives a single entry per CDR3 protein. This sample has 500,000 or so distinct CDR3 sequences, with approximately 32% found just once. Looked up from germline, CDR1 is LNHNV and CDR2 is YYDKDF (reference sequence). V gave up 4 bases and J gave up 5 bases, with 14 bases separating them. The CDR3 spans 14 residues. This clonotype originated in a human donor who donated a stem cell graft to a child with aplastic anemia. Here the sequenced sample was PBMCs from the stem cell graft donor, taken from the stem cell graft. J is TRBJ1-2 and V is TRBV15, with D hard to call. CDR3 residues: CATSTEQNGYGYTF. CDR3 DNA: TGTGCCACCAGCACCGAACAGAACGGGTATGGCTACACCTTC.